One and the same sample provided the 9 T cell receptor beta chains below, sequenced in a study of blood T cell repertoires in COVID-19. Some clones are missing from TCRdb's copy, which holds only in-frame ones; the method was immunoSEQ multiplex PCR. The sample contains around 160,000 clones, roughly 90% of which appear only once. Sequencing input: peripheral blood. The receptors stem from a human donor in a cohort sampled during active COVID-19.

This chain connects TRBV28 to TRBJ1-3; 7 bases map to TRBD1. This CDR3 is 17 amino acids long. Germline trimming cut 4 bases from V and 0 bases from J; bases unmatched to any gene: 9. Germline loops: CDR1 MDHEN, CDR2 SYDVKM. CDR3 nucleotides: TGTGCCAGCAGTTCCCATCGGGACAGAAGCTCTGGAAACACCATATATTTT. Translation: CASSSHRDRSSGNTIYF.

The chain links TRBV2 to TRBJ1-2, with D possibly being TRBD1 (6 bases). Germline V CDR1 and CDR2: SNHLY, FYNNEI. Trimming took 0 bases from V and 7 from J, leaving 15 bases between them. The CDR3 totals 15 residues. In DNA form, the CDR3 reads TGTGCCAGCAGTGAAGCGCGGGGGCGAGTAGGTGGCTACACCTTC. Translation gives CASSEARGRVGGYTF.

Here the CDR3 reads CARSTRVSYGYTF. The CDR3 bases are TGTGCCAGAAGCACCAGGGTATCCTATGGCTACACCTTC. This rearrangement joins TRBV7-5 to TRBJ1-2; TRBD1, the table's D call, was not compared with the DNA. TRBV7-5 is a recognized pseudogene. The CDR3 consists of 13 residues.

This sequence joins TRBV27 and TRBJ1-2; 7 positions agree with TRBD1. The CDR3 consists of 14 residues. The germline CDR1 and CDR2 sequences are MNHEY and SMNVEV (reference sequence). Trimming cost V 5 bases and J 5 bases; bases outside gene matches: 8. As DNA, the CDR3 is TGTGCCAGCAGTCGGCGGGGACAGCAATATGGCTACACCTTC. Translation: CASSRRGQQYGYTF.

DNA of the CDR3: TGTGCCAGCAGCTTCGCGGATTACAATGAGCAGTTCTTC. Amino acids: CASSFADYNEQFF. The V call is TRBV5-5, the J call TRBJ2-1; D remains unclear. The germline V gene has CDR1 SGHKS and CDR2 YYEKEE (reference sequence). The length of the CDR3 is 13 residues. Trimming took 2 bases from V and 4 from J, leaving 7 bases between them.

The chain has TRBV5-4 and TRBJ2-5, with 7 bases that match TRBD2. Per the germline V gene, CDR1 is SGHNT and CDR2 is YYREEE (reference sequence). The CDR3 extends over 18 amino acids. V lost 3 bases and J lost 3; bases outside the gene matches: 17. CDR3 loop: CASSSAVGGVRGKETQYF. CDR3 sequence (DNA): TGTGCCAGCAGCTCGGCGGTGGGAGGGGTAAGGGGTAAAGAGACCCAGTACTTC.

The chain combines TRBV5-1 with TRBJ1-1; 9 positions match TRBD1. CDR1 and CDR2 (germline): SGHRS, YFSETQ. CDR3 length equals 14 residues. After removal of 3 bases from V and 6 bases from J, the junction contained 6 bases not matched to a gene. CDR3 sequence reads: CASSSIQGAAEAFF. CDR3 DNA sequence: TGCGCCAGCAGCTCGATACAGGGGGCAGCTGAAGCTTTCTTT.

This clone was seen a few times. The V and J genes are TRBV24-1 and TRBJ1-5, with D tentatively TRBD1 (6 bases). Germline CDR1 KGHDR, CDR2 SFDVKD. This CDR3 contains 15 residues. V was clipped by 2 bases and J by 4 bases, with 11 bases between them. DNA for the CDR3: TGTGCCACCAGTGATTCCCGCAGGGGTAATCAGCCCCAGCATTTT. The encoded protein is CATSDSRRGNQPQHF.

The CDR3 sequence is CASSAEVSGGWDYNEQFF. Written as DNA, the CDR3 is TGTGCCAGCAGCGCCGAGGTTAGCGGAGGATGGGACTACAATGAGCAGTTCTTC. The rearrangement joins TRBV5-6 to TRBJ2-1; TRBD2 is a possible D gene (6 bases). The germline V and J ends were trimmed by 4 bases and 3 bases, with 23 bases remaining between them. Looked up from germline, CDR1 is SGHDT and CDR2 is YYEEEE. This CDR3 has 18 amino acids. Full variable domain (outside the CDR3, taken from reference TRBV5-6 and TRBJ2-1): DAGVTQSPTHLIKTRGQQVTLRCSPKSGHDTVSWYQQALGQGPQFIFQYYEEEERQRGNFPDRFSGHQFPNYSSELNVNALLLGDSALYLCASSAEVSGGWDYNEQFFGPGTRLTVL.